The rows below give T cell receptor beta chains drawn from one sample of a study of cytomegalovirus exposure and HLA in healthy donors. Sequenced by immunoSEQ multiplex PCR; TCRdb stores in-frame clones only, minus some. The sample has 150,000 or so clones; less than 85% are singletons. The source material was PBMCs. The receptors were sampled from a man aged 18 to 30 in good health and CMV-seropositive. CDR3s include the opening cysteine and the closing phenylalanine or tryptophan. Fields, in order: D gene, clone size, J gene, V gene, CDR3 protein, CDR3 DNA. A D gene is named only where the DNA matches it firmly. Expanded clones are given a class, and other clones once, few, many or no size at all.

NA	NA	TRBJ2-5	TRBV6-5	CASSYGRVETQYF	TGTGCCAGCAGTTACGGGCGGGTAGAGACCCAGTACTTC
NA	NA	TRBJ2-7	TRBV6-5	CASRATSPPTYEQYF	TGTGCCAGCAGAGCGACTAGTCCCCCTACCTACGAGCAGTACTTC
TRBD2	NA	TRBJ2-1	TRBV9	CASSLTSGRYNEQFF	TGTGCCAGCAGCTTAACTAGCGGGCGGTACAATGAGCAGTTCTTC
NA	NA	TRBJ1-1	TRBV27	CASSLRPLGGMKAFF	TGTGCCAGCAGTTTAAGGCCCCTGGGGGGGATGAAAGCTTTCTTT
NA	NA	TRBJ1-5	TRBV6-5	CASTDTPGKQPQHF	TGTGCCAGCACCGATACACCGGGGAAACAGCCCCAGCATTTT
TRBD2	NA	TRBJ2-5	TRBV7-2	CASSPTSGGAETQYF	TGTGCCAGCAGTCCGACTAGCGGGGGGGCGGAGACCCAGTACTTC
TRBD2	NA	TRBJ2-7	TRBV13	CASSTLGLAGERAVYEQYF	TGTGCCAGCAGCACCCTGGGGCTAGCGGGAGAACGGGCGGTCTACGAGCAGTACTTC
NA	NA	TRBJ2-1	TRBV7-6	CASSWEDEQFF	TGTGCCAGCAGCTGGGAGGACGAGCAGTTCTTC
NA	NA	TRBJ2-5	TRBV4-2	CASSHWTGIVETQYF	TGTGCCAGCAGCCACTGGACCGGGATAGTAGAGACCCAGTACTTC
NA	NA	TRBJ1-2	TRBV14	CASSLSSFGGYTF	TGTGCCAGCAGCCTGTCAAGCTTCGGTGGCTACACCTTC
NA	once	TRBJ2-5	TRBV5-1	CASSLEITQQETQYF	TGCGCCAGCAGCTTGGAAATTACACAGCAAGAGACCCAGTACTTC
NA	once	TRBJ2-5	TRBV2	CASILGGPQETQYF	TGTGCCAGCATCCTAGGGGGACCCCAAGAGACCCAGTACTTC
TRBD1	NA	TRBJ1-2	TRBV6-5	CASSYSGTGSYGYTF	TGTGCCAGCAGTTACTCCGGGACAGGGAGCTATGGCTACACCTTC
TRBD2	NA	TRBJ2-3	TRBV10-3	CAINQAGGTDTQYF	TGTGCCATCAACCAAGCGGGGGGCACAGATACGCAGTATTTT
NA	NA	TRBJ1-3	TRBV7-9	CASSPRGLNTIYF	TGTGCCAGCAGCCCCAGGGGCCTAAACACCATATATTTT
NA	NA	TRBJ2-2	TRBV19	CASRNQVPPNTGELFF	TGTGCCAGCCGAAATCAGGTACCGCCGAACACCGGGGAGCTGTTTTTT
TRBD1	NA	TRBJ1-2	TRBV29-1	CSVDAGGGYTF	TGCAGCGTTGACGCAGGGGGAGGCTACACCTTC
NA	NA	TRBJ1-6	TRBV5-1	CASSLGTHRAADSPLHF	TGCGCCAGCAGCTTGGGAACCCACAGGGCGGCGGATTCACCCCTCCACTTT
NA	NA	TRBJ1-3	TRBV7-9	CASSSPGSSGNTIYF	TGTGCCAGCAGCTCCCCTGGTAGCTCTGGAAACACCATATATTTT
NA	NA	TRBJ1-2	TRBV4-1	CASSQDLGGRGPAYGYTF	TGCGCCAGCAGCCAAGATTTGGGGGGGCGCGGCCCGGCTTATGGCTACACCTTC
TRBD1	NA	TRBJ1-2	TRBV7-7	CASSLATGDNYGYTF	TGTGCTAGCAGCTTAGCTACAGGGGATAACTATGGCTACACCTTC
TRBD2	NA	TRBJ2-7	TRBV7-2	CASSLLGGAEEQYF	TGTGCCAGCAGCTTACTCGGGGGGGCTGAGGAGCAGTACTTC
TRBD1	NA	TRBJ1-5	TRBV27	CASSPRQGRPQHF	TGTGCCAGCAGTCCTCGACAGGGGAGGCCCCAGCATTTT
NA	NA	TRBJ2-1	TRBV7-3	CASGLSSNEQFF	TGTGCCAGCGGCCTCTCAAGCAATGAGCAGTTCTTC
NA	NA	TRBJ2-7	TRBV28	CASSPGGRYEQYF	TGTGCCAGCAGCCCGGGGGGCCGGTACGAGCAGTACTTC
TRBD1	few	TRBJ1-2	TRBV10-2	CASAPQGVVYGYTF	TGCGCCAGTGCCCCCCAGGGGGTGGTATATGGCTACACCTTC
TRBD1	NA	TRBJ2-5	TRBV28	CASSQGAGETQYF	TGTGCCAGCAGTCAGGGGGCTGGTGAGACCCAGTACTTC
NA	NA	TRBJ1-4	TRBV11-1	CASSRGQNAEKLFF	TGTGCCAGCAGCCGCGGACAGAACGCGGAAAAACTGTTTTTT
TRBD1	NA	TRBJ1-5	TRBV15	CATSRDGTGHSNQPQHF	TGTGCCACCAGCAGAGACGGGACAGGGCATAGCAATCAGCCCCAGCATTTT
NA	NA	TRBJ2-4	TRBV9	CASSTSGIKNIQYF	TGTGCCAGCAGCACCTCAGGGATCAAAAACATTCAGTACTTC
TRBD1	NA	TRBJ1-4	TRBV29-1	CSARQGAREKLFF	TGCAGCGCCAGACAGGGGGCAAGAGAAAAACTGTTTTTT
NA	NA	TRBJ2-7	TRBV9	CASSVGTSYEQYF	TGTGCCAGCAGCGTAGGGACAAGCTACGAGCAGTACTTC
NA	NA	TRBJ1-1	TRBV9	CASSALRDTEAFF	TGTGCCAGCAGCGCCCTCAGGGACACTGAAGCTTTCTTT
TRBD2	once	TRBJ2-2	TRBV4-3	CASSQVGLATGELFF	TGCGCCAGCAGCCAAGTGGGACTAGCGACCGGGGAGCTGTTTTTT
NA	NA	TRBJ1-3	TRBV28	CASSFGGSGNTIYF	TGTGCCAGCAGTTTCGGGGGCTCTGGAAACACCATATATTTT
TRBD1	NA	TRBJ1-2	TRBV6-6	CASSYSTGRDYTF	TGTGCCAGCAGTTACTCGACAGGGCGGGACTACACCTTC
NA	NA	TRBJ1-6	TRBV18	CASSPPTGPNSPLHF	TGTGCCAGCTCACCCCCGACAGGACCAAATTCACCCCTCCACTTT
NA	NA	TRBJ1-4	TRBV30	CAWSDPGLTNEKLFF	TGTGCCTGGAGCGATCCGGGACTGACTAATGAAAAACTGTTTTTT
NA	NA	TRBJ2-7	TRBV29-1	CSVRRGGSSYEQYF	TGCAGCGTTCGGAGGGGGGGGAGTTCCTACGAGCAGTACTTC